A selection of T cell receptor beta chains follows, all from one sample in a study of cytomegalovirus exposure and HLA in healthy donors. Assay used: immunoSEQ multiplex PCR; TCRdb lists only in-frame clones, some missing. The profile shows some 190,000 clones, approximately 9.5% of them singletons. The specimen was PBMCs. The receptor source for this set is a woman aged 30 to 39 in good health and CMV-seropositive. Each CDR3 is given with its conserved first and last residue. Fields, in order: V gene, J gene, clone size, D gene, CDR3 protein, CDR3 DNA. The D gene is left open where the match is weak. Clone size is shown for a subset of rows, as once, few, many or a class of expanded clone.

V: TRBV5-1; J: TRBJ2-5; size: .; D: .; CDR3: CASSIFTGVRQETQYF; DNA: TGCGCCAGCAGCATTTTTACGGGGGTGCGCCAAGAGACCCAGTACTTC
V: TRBV5-1; J: TRBJ1-1; size: .; D: .; CDR3: CASSLSQGAVNTEAFF; DNA: TGCGCCAGCAGCCTAAGTCAGGGTGCGGTGAACACTGAAGCTTTCTTT
V: TRBV2; J: TRBJ2-7; size: few; D: TRBD2; CDR3: CASRDERGRSYEQYF; DNA: TGTGCCAGCAGAGATGAGCGGGGCCGCTCCTACGAGCAGTACTTC
V: TRBV29-1; J: TRBJ1-2; size: few; D: TRBD1; CDR3: CSARTGGSKYGYTF; DNA: TGCAGCGCACGGACAGGGGGCTCTAAGTATGGCTACACCTTC
V: TRBV7-6; J: TRBJ2-3; size: few; D: .; CDR3: CASTPSGGTGDTQYF; DNA: TGTGCCAGCACCCCGAGCGGCGGGACGGGAGATACGCAGTATTTT
V: TRBV27; J: TRBJ2-1; size: few; D: .; CDR3: CASSLSGEQFF; DNA: TGTGCCAGCAGTTTATCTGGCGAGCAGTTCTTC
V: TRBV18; J: TRBJ2-2; size: .; D: TRBD1; CDR3: CASSLGQGNTGELFF; DNA: TGTGCCAGCTCACTCGGACAGGGGAACACCGGGGAGCTGTTTTTT
V: TRBV6-1; J: TRBJ2-2; size: .; D: TRBD2; CDR3: CAVTSGRAVGELFF; DNA: TGTGCCGTAACTAGCGGGAGGGCCGTCGGGGAGCTGTTTTTT
V: TRBV7-8; J: TRBJ1-5; size: .; D: .; CDR3: CASSFGTHSNQPQHF; DNA: TGTGCCAGCAGCTTCGGGACACATAGCAATCAGCCCCAGCATTTT
V: TRBV30; J: TRBJ1-2; size: few; D: .; CDR3: CAWSTTALHGYTF; DNA: TGTGCCTGGAGTACGACAGCACTACATGGCTACACCTTC
V: TRBV2; J: TRBJ2-4; size: once; D: .; CDR3: CATNPGGGALAKNIQYF; DNA: TGTGCCACTAACCCGGGCGGGGGCGCGTTAGCCAAAAACATTCAGTACTTC
V: TRBV5-1; J: TRBJ2-1; size: .; D: TRBD2; CDR3: CASSFLAGHFNEQFF; DNA: TGCGCCAGCAGCTTTCTAGCGGGACACTTCAATGAGCAGTTCTTC
V: TRBV10-1; J: TRBJ2-7; size: .; D: TRBD1; CDR3: CASSESPDRAMYF; DNA: TGCGCCAGCAGTGAGTCTCCCGACAGGGCGATGTACTTC